These 26 T cell receptor beta chains share one sample of origin, sequenced in a study of blood T cells in healthy people across ages. A second roughly 6 to 11 cycle PCR used barcoded and J-beta primers. TCRdb ran MiXCR on the 5' RACE reads and lists one entry per CDR3 protein. Of around 800,000 distinct CDR3 sequences listed, 46% are singletons. Sequencing was carried out using blood. All receptors derive from a man aged 80 or over in good health.

This CDR3 reads CASSPIRQGQGEQYF. CDR3 coding DNA: TGTGCCAGCTCACCAATTCGACAGGGACAAGGGGAGCAGTACTTC. V and J are TRBV18 and TRBJ2-7; TRBD1 aligns across 7 bases. This CDR3 has 15 residues. The V gene end was trimmed by 2 bases and the J gene end by 7 bases; junction bases not matched to a gene: 11. Germline-derived CDR1 and CDR2 are KGHSH and LQKENI.

This chain joins TRBV5-5 and TRBJ2-1; TRBD1 or TRBD2 may be the D gene (6 bases each). The CDR3 length is 15 residues. Germline-derived CDR1 and CDR2 are SGHKS and YYEKEE (reference sequence). Trimming cost V 4 bases and J 6 bases, with 17 bases left between them. This chain's CDR3 is CASSLEDRRGNEQFF. CDR3 nucleotides: TGTGCCAGCAGCCTAGAAGACAGGAGGGGCAATGAGCAGTTCTTC.

About this clonotype: A much larger clone lies one base from this, so it may be a read error. The chain combines TRBV12-3 or TRBV12-4 with TRBJ2-4, with TRBD1 as a possible D gene (5 bases). The CDR3 is 16 residues long. The V gene lost 1 base and the J gene lost 0 bases, with 10 bases spanning the gap. The CDR3 DNA reads as TGTGCCAGCAGTTTAGGGACATGGCTAGCCAAAAACATTCAGTACTTC. This codes for CASSLGTWLAKNIQYF.

This chain links TRBV18 with TRBJ2-5, with D maybe TRBD1 (6 bases). CDR1 is KGHSH and CDR2 is LQKENI in the germline V gene. The CDR3 is 13 amino acids. V was clipped by 5 bases and J by 11 bases, with 18 bases between them. CDR3 sequence (DNA): TGTGCCAGCTCATCCCAGGGGATTGGTGAGCAGTACTTC. Translating it yields CASSSQGIGEQYF.

The V gene is TRBV4-1, the J gene TRBJ2-7; D might be TRBD2 (6 bases). The CDR3 loop spans 15 amino acids. In germline, CDR1 is MGHRA, CDR2 YSYEKL. V dropped 0 bases and J dropped 3 bases, with 12 bases sitting between them. The CDR3 spells CASSQEGDSRYEQYF. As DNA, the CDR3 is TGCGCCAGCAGCCAAGAAGGGGACTCTCGCTACGAGCAGTACTTC.

This clonotype was counted ten times or more. The rearrangement joins TRBV6-5 to TRBJ1-4; 8 nucleotides align to TRBD1. The CDR3 covers 15 residues. CDR1 and CDR2 (germline): MNHEY, SVGAGI. Trimming cost V 5 bases and J 6 bases; bases outside gene matches: 8. This CDR3 reads CASSLTGTGDEKLFF. DNA for the CDR3: TGTGCCAGCAGTCTAACCGGGACAGGAGATGAAAAACTGTTTTTT.

The chain links TRBV28 to TRBJ2-3, with D perhaps matching TRBD2 (6 bases). This CDR3 spans 16 amino acids. Germline loops: CDR1 MDHEN, CDR2 SYDVKM. The ends were cut back, 5 bases at V and 0 bases at J, with 15 bases in the middle. The CDR3 loop reads CASSLPPGLSTDTQYF. CDR3 bases: TGTGCCAGCAGTCTCCCGCCGGGACTTAGCACAGATACGCAGTATTTT. Combining the CDR3 with reference TRBV28 and TRBJ2-3 gives the whole variable domain DVKVTQSSRYLVKRTGEKVFLECVQDMDHENMFWYRQDPGLGLRLIYFSYDVKMKEKGDIPEGYSVSREKKERFSLILESASTNQTSMYLCASSLPPGLSTDTQYFGPGTRLTVL.

This rearrangement joins TRBV3-1 to TRBJ2-5; weak D call: TRBD1 (6 bases). The DNA end favors TRBJ2-4, so the J call may be wrong. Germline CDR1 and CDR2: LGHDT and YNNKEL (reference sequence). The CDR3 contains 13 residues. In DNA form, the CDR3 reads TGTGCCAGCAGCCAAGAAGCCAGGGGCATTCAGTACTTC. Translating it yields CASSQEARGIQYF.

The rearrangement joins TRBV5-1 to TRBJ1-5; D is ambiguous. V dropped 4 bases and J dropped 4 bases, with 12 bases sitting between them. This CDR3 is built from 14 residues. From germline, CDR1 is SGHRS and CDR2 YFSETQ. Written as DNA, the CDR3 is TGCGCCAGCAGCCCGGGCCCTCAGAATCAGCCCCAGCATTTT. Amino acid sequence: CASSPGPQNQPQHF.

In this sample, this clonotype turned up once. The rearrangement joins TRBV5-4 to TRBJ2-1; 9 bases are shared with TRBD2. This CDR3 has 16 amino acids. CDR1 and CDR2 from the germline V gene are SGHNT and YYREEE (reference sequence). The J segment lost 7 bases and the V segment lost 2 bases, leaving 10 bases of the junction unmatched. The CDR3 nucleotides are TGTGCCAGCAGCTTCAACGCGGGAGGGGGCCTTAATGAGCAGTTCTTC. Amino acid sequence: CASSFNAGGGLNEQFF. Full variable domain (rest looked up from reference TRBV5-4 and TRBJ2-1): ETGVTQSPTHLIKTRGQQVTLRCSSQSGHNTVSWYQQALGQGPQFIFQYYREEENGRGNFPPRFSGLQFPNYSSELNVNALELDDSALYLCASSFNAGGGLNEQFFGPGTRLTVL.

The chain combines TRBV11-2 with TRBJ2-1; D is unresolved. The CDR3 is made up of 12 amino acids. CDR1 and CDR2 (germline): SGHAT, FQNNGV. Trimming removed 5 bases from V and 10 bases from J, with 12 bases in between. CDR3 sequence: CASSRPDGEQFF. As DNA, the CDR3 is TGTGCCAGCAGCCGGCCTGACGGGGAGCAGTTCTTC.

In DNA, the CDR3 is TGTGCCATCAGAGACGGACAGGGCTCTACTGAAGCTTTCTTT. Translating it yields CAIRDGQGSTEAFF. J is TRBJ1-1 and V is TRBV10-3, with 8 nucleotides matching TRBD1. Germline-derived CDR1 and CDR2 are ENHRY and SYGVKD. V shed 6 bases and J 5 bases; nucleotides not matched to a gene: 8. This CDR3 has 14 residues.

The genes are TRBV20-1 and TRBJ2-1; D is ambiguous. V was pared by 8 bases and J by 4 bases, with 9 bases between. The CDR3 length is 11 residues. The V gene's germline CDR1 is DFQATT and CDR2 SNEGSKA (reference sequence). CDR3 sequence: CSRISYNEQFF. CDR3 DNA sequence: TGCAGTCGGATTTCGTACAATGAGCAGTTCTTC.

This clonotype was seen once. The chain carries TRBV15 and TRBJ1-5; unclear D gene. The CDR3 has 13 residues. Germline V gene sequence: CDR1 LNHNV, CDR2 YYDKDF (reference sequence). V lost 0 bases and J 7 bases, leaving 7 bases between the germline ends. The CDR3 spells CATSRDPAQPQHF. DNA of the CDR3: TGTGCCACCAGCAGAGATCCGGCCCAGCCCCAGCATTTT.

This clonotype was found a few times. This may stem from a read error, because a much larger clone lies one nucleotide away. CDR3 bases: TGTGCCGGCAGTCTTATGGGCTACGGCTACACCTTC. It codes for CAGSLMGYGYTF. The chain combines TRBV12-3 or TRBV12-4 with TRBJ1-2; D not resolved. This CDR3 has 12 residues.

The table lists this clonotype with a count of one. This chain joins TRBV4-1 and TRBJ1-1, with 7 bases identical to TRBD1. Germline trimming cut 4 bases from V and 0 bases from J; bases unmatched to any gene: 8. This CDR3 is 16 amino acids long. CDR1 MGHRA and CDR2 YSYEKL come from the germline V gene. DNA for the CDR3: TGCGCCAGCAGCCCTCGACAGGGTAGAATGAACACTGAAGCTTTCTTT. This codes for CASSPRQGRMNTEAFF.

The V gene is TRBV6-5, the J gene TRBJ1-2; TRBD1 matches at 8 bases. With 4 bases clipped from V and 4 bases from J, the junction kept 11 bases outside the gene matches. The CDR3 is made up of 16 amino acids. Per germline, CDR1 MNHEY and CDR2 SVGAGI. Here the CDR3 reads CASSLSWTGRFYGYTF. The CDR3 DNA reads TGTGCCAGCAGTTTGTCTTGGACAGGGAGATTCTATGGCTACACCTTC.

The chain links TRBV5-1 to TRBJ2-5, with 8 positions matching TRBD2. Germline V gene sequence: CDR1 SGHRS, CDR2 YFSETQ. Unmatched junction bases numbered 24, after V lost 3 bases and J lost 11 bases. This CDR3 region has 18 residues. CDR3 region: CASSSSGSGGTYHNEQYF. For the CDR3, the DNA is TGCGCCAGCAGCTCCTCGGGGAGCGGGGGAACCTACCACAATGAGCAGTACTTC.

This clonotype came up a few times. The V and J genes are TRBV20-1 and TRBJ2-3; no firm D call. V was shortened by 6 bases and J by 0 bases, with 10 bases between the two germline ends. The CDR3 loop spans 13 amino acids. Per the germline V gene, CDR1 is DFQATT and CDR2 is SNEGSKA (reference sequence). CDR3 DNA: TGCAGTGCCCTTGCGTCTAGCACAGATACGCAGTATTTT. Amino acids: CSALASSTDTQYF.

This chain uses TRBV14 with TRBJ2-7; the match to TRBD2 covers 8 bases. Germline V gene sequence: CDR1 SGHDN, CDR2 FVKESK. The CDR3 loop spans 15 amino acids. The trim removed 5 bases at V and 3 bases at J, leaving 9 bases unmatched. CDR3 loop: CASSSTSGGDYEQYF. CDR3 in DNA: TGTGCCAGCAGCTCCACTAGCGGAGGGGACTACGAGCAGTACTTC.

This clonotype was detected only a few times. The chain combines TRBV12-3 or TRBV12-4 with TRBJ2-7, with D perhaps matching TRBD2 (6 bases). V lost 5 bases to trimming and J lost 7 bases, with 15 bases between them. This CDR3 is 13 amino acids long. CDR3 in amino acids: CASSPGLEREQYF. CDR3 nucleotides: TGTGCCAGCAGTCCGGGACTCGAGAGGGAGCAGTACTTC.

This sequence joins TRBV20-1 and TRBJ1-1, with 7 bases matching TRBD1. Per the germline V gene, CDR1 is DFQATT and CDR2 is SNEGSKA (reference sequence). V lost 6 bases to trimming and J lost 0 bases; unmatched junction nucleotides: 13. The CDR3 has 16 residues. The CDR3 DNA sequence: TGCAGTGCCAATCCAGGTAGGGGGCTCATGAACACTGAAGCTTTCTTT. Amino acids: CSANPGRGLMNTEAFF.

This clonotype was counted a single time. A clone one base away is much larger, so this may be a read error. The V and J genes are TRBV20-1 and TRBJ2-5; D might be TRBD2 (5 bases). The CDR3 consists of 13 residues. The V gene's germline CDR1 is DFQATT and CDR2 SNEGSKA (reference sequence). CDR3 loop: CNASRTVVGEQYF. CDR3 nucleotides: TGCAATGCTAGTCGAACAGTAGTGGGAGAGCAGTACTTC.

The V and J genes are TRBV5-1 and TRBJ2-5; D is uncertain. Per the germline V gene, CDR1 is SGHRS and CDR2 is YFSETQ. There are 14 residues in the CDR3. Trimming took off 0 bases at V and 5 bases at J, with 11 bases between the two ends. The CDR3 loop reads CASSLAPDGETQYF. For the CDR3, the DNA is TGCGCCAGCAGCTTGGCCCCGGACGGGGAGACCCAGTACTTC.

This clonotype was counted only a few times. V gene TRBV9 combines with J gene TRBJ2-5; maybe TRBD2 (6 bases). Per the germline V gene, CDR1 is SGDLS and CDR2 is YYNGEE. V lost 2 bases and J 4 bases, leaving 12 bases between the germline ends. The CDR3 runs 14 residues. The CDR3, as DNA: TGTGCCAGCAGCGTCGGGGGAAACGGAGAGACCCAGTACTTC. This sequence encodes CASSVGGNGETQYF.

The rearrangement joins TRBV29-1 to TRBJ1-1; 10 bases agree with TRBD1. The CDR3 has 13 amino acids. Germline V gene lookup returns CDR1 SQVTM and CDR2 ANQGSEA. The V gene end was trimmed by 7 bases and the J gene end by 5 bases; junction bases not matched to a gene: 7. CDR3: CSGMTGGQTEAFF. CDR3 DNA sequence: TGCAGCGGTATGACAGGGGGCCAAACTGAAGCTTTCTTT. Full variable domain (rest looked up from reference TRBV29-1 and TRBJ1-1): SAVISQKPSRDICQRGTSLTIQCQVDSQVTMMFWYRQQPGQSLTLIATANQGSEATYESGFVIDKFPISRPNLTFSTLTVSNMSPEDSSIYLCSGMTGGQTEAFFGQGTRLTVV.